The T cell receptor beta chain under discussion was sequenced for a study of T cells after yellow fever vaccination. Turning to the study itself: The SMART-Seq v4 Ultra Low Input method served to prepare the low-cell-number fractions.

The sample holds a few counts of this clonotype. Its antigen is undetermined. The study, taken as a whole, reports: Contamination of FACS-sorted repertoires by abundant clonotypes from the bulk population could occur. Primary-vaccination clones mostly resurfaced post-booster (96% CD4, more than 80% CD8).

Synthesis of TCR cDNA relied on 5'RACE template switching, which attached a universal primer site and UMIs. Via MiXCR, TCRdb re-called the 5' RACE reads, giving one row per CDR3 protein. The data show 100,000 to 150,000 distinct CDR3 sequences, with 12% to 15% seen just once and roughly 44% held by the top ten. The sequence derives from a young man who received the YFV17D yellow fever vaccine. The specimen comprised CD8+ T cells sorted from PBMCs, sampled 5 days after the yellow fever booster vaccination.

The CDR3: CASSHRDHTEAFF. The DNA for the CDR3 is TGTGCCAGCAGCCATAGGGATCACACTGAAGCTTTCTTT. The chain employs TRBV7-8 and TRBJ1-1; D gene ambiguous. Trimming left V 5 bases short and J 3 bases short, with 10 bases between. The CDR3 consists of 13 residues. The germline CDR1 and CDR2 sequences are SGHVS and FQNEAQ. Variable domain in full (rest from reference TRBV7-8 and TRBJ1-1): GAGVSQSPRYKVAKRGQDVALRCDPISGHVSLFWYQQALGQGPEFLTYFQNEAQLDKSGLPSDRFFAERPEGSVSTLKIQRTQQEDSAVYLCASSHRDHTEAFFGQGTRLTVV.